This T cell receptor beta chain was documented in a study of cytomegalovirus exposure and HLA in healthy donors. The study, taken as a whole, reports: Donor immune exposure was known only as CMV serostatus. Rare TCR sequences predominated, though certain public TCRs were found in many donors.

With 60 Vbeta and 13 Jbeta primers, the PCR was carried out. Clones were read by immunoSEQ multiplex PCR, and TCRdb kept only the in-frame ones, dropping some. Across fewer than 85,000 clones, the top ten clones capture about 4% of the sample. Regarding this clone: Its antigen remains unknown.

Sample: PBMCs. The receptor comes from a female donor in good health and CMV-seropositive.

The CDR3: CASSLLRLAQETQYF. CDR3 nucleotides: TGCGCCAGCAGCTTGTTACGACTAGCGCAAGAGACCCAGTACTTC. The V gene is TRBV5-1, the J gene TRBJ2-5; 8 bases match TRBD2. The CDR3 is 15 amino acids. The germline CDR1 and CDR2 sequences are SGHRS and YFSETQ. V shed 1 base and J 2 bases; nucleotides not matched to a gene: 4.